This T cell receptor beta chain comes out of a study of CD8 T cells in ankylosing spondylitis. Study findings and constraints: There was reportedly significant enrichment of clones that were disease-linked in matched ankylosing spondylitis synovial fluid. Ankylosing spondylitis blood appeared to be characterized by a TCR beta motif of roughly eight highly homologous variants.

The CDR3 has 15 amino acids. The junction had 5 bases not matched to a gene; V was cut back by 3 bases and J by 4 bases. From germline, CDR1 is MGHRA and CDR2 YSYEKL. 5'-RACE, quantitative and with molecular barcodes, yielded the TCR beta libraries. TCRdb called the 5' RACE reads again in MiXCR, with one record for every CDR3 protein. The sample has 150,000 to 200,000 distinct CDR3 sequences; 10% to 15% are singletons. Comment on this clonotype: The antigen is not known.

The TCR comes from a male donor with ankylosing spondylitis or in good health (not recorded which). Sequenced material: blood, either unsorted or a sorted T cell fraction (not recorded which). The V gene is TRBV4-1, the J gene TRBJ1-2; TRBD1 matches at 10 bases. The CDR3, as DNA: TGCGCCAGCAGCCAGAGACAGGGGGCAAGCTATGGCTACACCTTC. It is translated as CASSQRQGASYGYTF.